The clone carrying this T cell receptor (beta chain) has a handful of counts. Its matching antigen is unknown. TCRdb reanalysed the 5' RACE reads using MiXCR and keeps one entry per CDR3 protein. The data show about 60,000 distinct CDR3 sequences, about 11% seen once. The sample originates from a study of early T cells in non-severe SARS-CoV-2 infection. Overall study findings and caveats: The study's VDJdb matching favored anti-spike CD8 responses and missed private and CD4 specificities.

Germline values: CDR1 SGHAT, CDR2 FQNNGV. V lost 5 bases, J lost 10 bases, and 21 bases lay in between. The CDR3 contains 15 residues. The gene calls are TRBV11-2 and TRBJ2-1, with a possible D match to TRBD2 (6 bases). The specimen comprised whole blood, sampled at baseline. The TCR sequence derives from an adult who was a healthcare worker with PCR-confirmed SARS-CoV-2 infection or an uninfected control (not recorded which). The CDR3 DNA follows: TGTGCCAGCAGCCTCCTCGGCGGGGTCGTCCGGGAGCAGTTCTTC. Translated, it gives CASSLLGGVVREQFF.